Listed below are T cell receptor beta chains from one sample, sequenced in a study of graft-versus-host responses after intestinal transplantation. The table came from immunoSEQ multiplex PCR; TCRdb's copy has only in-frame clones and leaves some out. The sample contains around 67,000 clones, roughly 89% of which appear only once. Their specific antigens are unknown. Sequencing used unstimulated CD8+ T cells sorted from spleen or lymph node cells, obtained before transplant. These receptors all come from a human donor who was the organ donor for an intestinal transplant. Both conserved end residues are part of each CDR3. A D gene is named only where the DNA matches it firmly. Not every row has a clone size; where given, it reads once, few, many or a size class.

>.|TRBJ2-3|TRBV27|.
CASSLEGQSTDTQYF
TGTGCCAGCAGTTTGGAGGGGCAATCCACAGATACGCAGTATTTT
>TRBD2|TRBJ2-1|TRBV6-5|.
CASSLTSGGYNEQFF
TGTGCCAGCAGTCTAACTAGCGGGGGATACAATGAGCAGTTCTTC
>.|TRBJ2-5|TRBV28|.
CASSLARVKLAKETQYF
TGTGCCAGCAGTTTAGCGAGGGTCAAATTAGCCAAAGAGACCCAGTACTTC
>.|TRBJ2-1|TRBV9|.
CASSVRPGNEQFF
TGTGCCAGCAGCGTTCGACCCGGGAATGAGCAGTTCTTC
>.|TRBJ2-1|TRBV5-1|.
CASSLELANEQFF
TGCGCCAGCAGCTTGGAGTTAGCCAATGAGCAGTTCTTC
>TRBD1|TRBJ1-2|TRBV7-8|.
CASSFSDRGPEGYTF
TGTGCCAGCAGCTTCTCCGACAGGGGGCCCGAAGGCTACACCTTC
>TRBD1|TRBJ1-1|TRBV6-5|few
CDSRQGVNTEAFF
TGTGATAGTAGACAGGGGGTAAACACTGAAGCTTTCTTT
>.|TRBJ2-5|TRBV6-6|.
CASSYRSGERVQYF
TGTGCCAGCAGTTACCGGAGCGGAGAGAGGGTCCAGTACTTC
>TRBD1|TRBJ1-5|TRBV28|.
CASRGSHNQPQHF
TGTGCCTCCAGGGGGAGTCACAATCAGCCCCAGCATTTT
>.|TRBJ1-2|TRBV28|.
CASSLPQRGYGYTF
TGTGCCAGCAGTTTACCCCAACGGGGCTATGGCTACACCTTC
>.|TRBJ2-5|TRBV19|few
CASSIDPRGGRETQYF
TGTGCCAGTAGTATAGACCCCCGTGGGGGCAGAGAGACCCAGTACTTC
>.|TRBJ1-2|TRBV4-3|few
CASSQVGGGAVNGYTF
TGCGCCAGCAGCCAAGTGGGTGGGGGGGCCGTGAATGGCTACACCTTC
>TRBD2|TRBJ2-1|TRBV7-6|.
CASSFGGAQVEQFF
TGTGCCAGCAGCTTCGGGGGGGCCCAGGTGGAGCAGTTCTTC
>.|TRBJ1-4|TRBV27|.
CASSLIGRGNEKLFF
TGTGCCAGCAGTTTAATTGGGAGGGGTAATGAAAAACTGTTTTTT
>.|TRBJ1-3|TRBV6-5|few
CASSYAGPRETIYF
TGTGCCAGCAGTTACGCCGGGCCCCGGGAGACCATATATTTT
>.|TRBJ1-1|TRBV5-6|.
CASSLGRGHTEAFF
TGTGCCAGCAGCTTGGGCAGGGGACACACTGAAGCTTTCTTT
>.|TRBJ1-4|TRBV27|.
CASSSFRGLGEKLFF
TGTGCCAGCAGTTCCTTTCGGGGTTTGGGTGAAAAACTGTTTTTT
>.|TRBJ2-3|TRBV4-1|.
CASSQVLKDTQYF
TGCGCCAGCAGCCAAGTATTAAAAGATACGCAGTATTTT
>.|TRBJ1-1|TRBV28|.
CASGDRNTEAFF
TGTGCCAGCGGTGACAGGAACACTGAAGCTTTCTTT
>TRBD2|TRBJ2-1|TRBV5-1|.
CASSLVLAGTIGDNEQFF
TGCGCCAGCAGCTTGGTCCTAGCGGGGACGATTGGGGACAATGAGCAGTTCTTC
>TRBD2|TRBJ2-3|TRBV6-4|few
CASSVSGGAADTQYF
TGTGCCAGCAGTGTTAGCGGGGGGGCCGCAGATACGCAGTATTTT
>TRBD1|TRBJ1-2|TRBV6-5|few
CASSYTDRGRLYGYTF
TGTGCCAGCAGTTACACAGACAGGGGGCGTTTATATGGCTACACCTTC
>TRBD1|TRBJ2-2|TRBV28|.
CASSLWDRGTGELFF
TGTGCCAGCAGTTTATGGGACAGGGGAACCGGGGAGCTGTTTTTT
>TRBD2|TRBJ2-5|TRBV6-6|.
CASSYFPAGGDETQYF
TGTGCCAGCAGTTACTTCCCAGCGGGGGGGGACGAGACCCAGTACTTC
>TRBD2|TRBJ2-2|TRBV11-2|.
CASSYGGAGELFF
TGTGCCAGCAGCTATGGGGGGGCCGGGGAGCTGTTTTTT
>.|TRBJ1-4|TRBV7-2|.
CASSLVALPTNEKLFF
TGTGCCAGCAGCTTAGTAGCTCTACCTACTAATGAAAAACTGTTTTTT
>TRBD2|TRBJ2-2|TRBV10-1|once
CASKKGLAGDNGELFF
TGCGCCAGCAAAAAGGGACTAGCGGGGGATAACGGGGAGCTGTTTTTT
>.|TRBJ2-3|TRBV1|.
CTSSRAGGGMRTDTQYF
TGCACCAGCAGCCGGGCGGGGGGGGGAATGCGCACAGATACGCAGTATTTT
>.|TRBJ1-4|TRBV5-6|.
CASSFSPVEKLFF
TGTGCCAGCAGCTTTAGTCCGGTGGAAAAACTGTTTTTT
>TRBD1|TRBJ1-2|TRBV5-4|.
CASSWDRVSNYGYTF
TGTGCCAGCAGCTGGGACAGGGTCTCTAACTATGGCTACACCTTC
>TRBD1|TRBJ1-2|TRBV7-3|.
CASSDKLGTGAGYTF
TGTGCCAGCAGCGACAAACTTGGGACAGGGGCTGGCTACACCTTC
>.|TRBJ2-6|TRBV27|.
CASRGTVVSGANVLTF
TGTGCCAGCCGGGGGACGGTCGTCTCTGGGGCCAACGTCCTGACTTTC
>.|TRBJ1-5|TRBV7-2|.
CASSLAQDQPQHF
TGTGCCAGCAGCTTGGCACAGGATCAGCCCCAGCATTTT
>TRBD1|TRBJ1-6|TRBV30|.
CAWSSTGGSPLHF
TGTGCCTGGAGTTCTACAGGGGGATCACCCCTCCACTTT
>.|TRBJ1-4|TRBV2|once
CASNEGRQWNEKLFF
TGTGCCAGCAACGAAGGGAGACAATGGAATGAAAAACTGTTTTTT
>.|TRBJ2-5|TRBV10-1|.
CASSEAAARLQETQYF
TGCGCCAGCAGTGAGGCAGCCGCTAGGCTCCAAGAGACCCAGTACTTC
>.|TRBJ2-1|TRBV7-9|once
CASRAGSNEQFF
TGTGCCAGCCGAGCGGGTTCCAATGAGCAGTTCTTC
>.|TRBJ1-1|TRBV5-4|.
CASSKYRDWNTEAFF
TGTGCCAGCAGCAAATACCGGGACTGGAACACTGAAGCTTTCTTT
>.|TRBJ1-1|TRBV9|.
CASSVEQNTEAFF
TGTGCCAGCAGCGTAGAGCAGAACACTGAAGCTTTCTTT
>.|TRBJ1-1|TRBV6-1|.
CASSPIRGDTEAFF
TGTGCCAGCAGCCCCATTAGGGGCGACACTGAAGCTTTCTTT
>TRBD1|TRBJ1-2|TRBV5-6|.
CASSPGTGGAGGYTF
TGTGCCAGCAGCCCCGGGACAGGGGGCGCTGGGGGCTACACCTTC
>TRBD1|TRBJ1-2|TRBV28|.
CASSPPTGRSDGYTF
TGTGCCAGCAGTCCGCCGACAGGGAGGTCTGATGGCTACACCTTC
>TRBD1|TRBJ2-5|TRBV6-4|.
CASSATGDQETQYF
TGTGCCAGCAGTGCCACAGGGGACCAAGAGACCCAGTACTTC
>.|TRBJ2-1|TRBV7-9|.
CASRESYNEQFF
TGTGCCAGCCGGGAATCCTACAATGAGCAGTTCTTC
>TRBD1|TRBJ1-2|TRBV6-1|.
CASSEERTGDLGYGYTF
TGTGCCAGCAGTGAAGAGCGGACAGGGGATCTTGGCTATGGCTACACCTTC
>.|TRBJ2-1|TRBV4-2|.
CASSQDYADNEQFF
TGTGCCAGCAGCCAAGACTATGCGGACAATGAGCAGTTCTTC
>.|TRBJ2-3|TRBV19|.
CASSSPLDSGTDTQYF
TGTGCCAGTAGTAGCCCTCTGGATAGCGGCACAGATACGCAGTATTTT
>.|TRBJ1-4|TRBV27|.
CASSLAAYGEKLFF
TGTGCCAGCAGTTTGGCAGCGTATGGCGAAAAACTGTTTTTT
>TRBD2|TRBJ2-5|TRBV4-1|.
CASRSFASAGGRETQYF
TGCGCCAGCAGATCGTTTGCTAGCGCGGGGGGGCGGGAGACCCAGTACTTC
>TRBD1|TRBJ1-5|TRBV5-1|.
CASSLGTGGRNQPQHF
TGCGCCAGCAGCTTAGGGACAGGGGGTCGGAATCAGCCCCAGCATTTT
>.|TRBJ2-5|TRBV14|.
CASSLKESSYQETQYF
TGTGCCAGCAGCCTCAAAGAGTCAAGCTACCAAGAGACCCAGTACTTC